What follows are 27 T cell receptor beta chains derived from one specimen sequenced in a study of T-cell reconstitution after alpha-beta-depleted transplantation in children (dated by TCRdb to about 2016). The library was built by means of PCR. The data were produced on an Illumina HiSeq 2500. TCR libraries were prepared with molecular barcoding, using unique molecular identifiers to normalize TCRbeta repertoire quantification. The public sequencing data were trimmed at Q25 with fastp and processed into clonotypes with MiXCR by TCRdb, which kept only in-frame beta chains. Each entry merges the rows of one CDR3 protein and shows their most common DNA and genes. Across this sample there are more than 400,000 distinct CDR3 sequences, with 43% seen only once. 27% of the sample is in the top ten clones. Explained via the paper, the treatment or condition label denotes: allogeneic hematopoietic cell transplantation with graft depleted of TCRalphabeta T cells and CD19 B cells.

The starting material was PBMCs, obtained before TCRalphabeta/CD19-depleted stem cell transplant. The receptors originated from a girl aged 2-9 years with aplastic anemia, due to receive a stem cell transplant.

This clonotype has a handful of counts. CDR3 loop: CASSRRGQVGLSMQYF. CDR3 nucleotide sequence: TGTGCCAGCAGCCGGAGGGGACAGGTCGGTCTTTCGATGCAGTACTTC. This chain links TRBV3-1 with TRBJ2-7, with 8 positions matching TRBD1. The V gene end was trimmed by 4 bases and the J gene end by 9 bases; junction bases not matched to a gene: 17. Germline CDR1 is LGHDT and CDR2 is YNNKEL (reference sequence). The CDR3 sequence is 16 residues long.

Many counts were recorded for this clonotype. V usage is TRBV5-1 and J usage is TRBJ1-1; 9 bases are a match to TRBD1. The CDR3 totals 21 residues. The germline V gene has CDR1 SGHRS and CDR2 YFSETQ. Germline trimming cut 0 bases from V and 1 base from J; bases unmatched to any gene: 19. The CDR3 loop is CASSLVGGIRDRDRKNTEAFF. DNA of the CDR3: TGCGCCAGCAGCTTGGTAGGAGGTATTCGGGACAGGGATCGAAAGAACACTGAAGCTTTCTTT.

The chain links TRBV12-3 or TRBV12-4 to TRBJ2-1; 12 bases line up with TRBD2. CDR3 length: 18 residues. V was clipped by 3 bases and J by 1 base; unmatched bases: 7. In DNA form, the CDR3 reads TGTGCCAGCAGTTTCGGGACTAGCGGGCCCAGGTCCTACAATGAGCAGTTCTTC. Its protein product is CASSFGTSGPRSYNEQFF.

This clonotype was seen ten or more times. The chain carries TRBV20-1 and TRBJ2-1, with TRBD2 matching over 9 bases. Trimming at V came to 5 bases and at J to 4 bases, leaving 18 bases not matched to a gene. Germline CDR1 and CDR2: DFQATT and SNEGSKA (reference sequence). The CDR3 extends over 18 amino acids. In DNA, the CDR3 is TGCAGTGCTCAGAGCCTCGTCCTTACTAGCGGGTATTACAATGAGCAGTTCTTC. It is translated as CSAQSLVLTSGYYNEQFF.

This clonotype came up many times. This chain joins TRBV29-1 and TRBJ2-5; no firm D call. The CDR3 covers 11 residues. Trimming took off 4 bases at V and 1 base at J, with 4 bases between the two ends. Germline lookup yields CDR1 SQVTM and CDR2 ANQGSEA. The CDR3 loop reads CSVVLQETQYF. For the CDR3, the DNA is TGCAGCGTTGTTCTCCAAGAGACCCAGTACTTC.

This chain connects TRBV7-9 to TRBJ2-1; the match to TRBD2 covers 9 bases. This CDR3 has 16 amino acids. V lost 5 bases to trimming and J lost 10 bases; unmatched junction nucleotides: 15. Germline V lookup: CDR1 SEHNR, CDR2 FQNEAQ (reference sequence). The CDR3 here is CASSPRQAGGHKEQFF. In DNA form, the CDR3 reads TGTGCCAGCAGCCCTCGTCAAGCGGGAGGCCATAAAGAGCAGTTCTTC.

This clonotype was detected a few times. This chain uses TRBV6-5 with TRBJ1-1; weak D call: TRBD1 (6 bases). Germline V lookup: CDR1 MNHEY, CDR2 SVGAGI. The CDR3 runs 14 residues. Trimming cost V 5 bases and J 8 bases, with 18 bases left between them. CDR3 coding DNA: TGTGCCAGCAGTCACTTGGACAGAGGGGAGGAAGCTTTCTTT. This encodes CASSHLDRGEEAFF.

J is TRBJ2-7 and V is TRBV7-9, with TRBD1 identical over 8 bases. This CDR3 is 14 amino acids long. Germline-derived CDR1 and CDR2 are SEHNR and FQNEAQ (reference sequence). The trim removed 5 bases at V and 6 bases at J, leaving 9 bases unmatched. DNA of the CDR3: TGTGCCAGCAGCCCCGGGCAGGGGGCGGTCGAGCAGTACTTC. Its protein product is CASSPGQGAVEQYF.

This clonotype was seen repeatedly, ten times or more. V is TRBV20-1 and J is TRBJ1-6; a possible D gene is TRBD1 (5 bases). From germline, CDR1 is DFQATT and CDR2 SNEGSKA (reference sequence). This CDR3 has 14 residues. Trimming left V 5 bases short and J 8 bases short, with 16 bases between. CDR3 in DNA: TGCAGTGCTGACACTGGTCCGGGGGATTCACCCCTCCACTTT. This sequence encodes CSADTGPGDSPLHF.

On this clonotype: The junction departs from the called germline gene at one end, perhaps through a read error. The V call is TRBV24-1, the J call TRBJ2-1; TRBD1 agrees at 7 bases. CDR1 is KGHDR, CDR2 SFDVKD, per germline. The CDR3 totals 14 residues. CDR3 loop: CATSAGTAYNDQFF. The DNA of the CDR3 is TGTGCCACCAGTGCGGGGACAGCCTACAATGATCAGTTCTTC.

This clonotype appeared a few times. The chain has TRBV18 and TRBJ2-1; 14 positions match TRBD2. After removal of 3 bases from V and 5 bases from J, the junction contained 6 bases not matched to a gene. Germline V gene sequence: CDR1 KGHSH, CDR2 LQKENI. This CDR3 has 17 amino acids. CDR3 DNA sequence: TGTGCCAGCTCACCTATCCGACTAGCGGGAGGGCACAATGAGCAGTTCTTC. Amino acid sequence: CASSPIRLAGGHNEQFF.

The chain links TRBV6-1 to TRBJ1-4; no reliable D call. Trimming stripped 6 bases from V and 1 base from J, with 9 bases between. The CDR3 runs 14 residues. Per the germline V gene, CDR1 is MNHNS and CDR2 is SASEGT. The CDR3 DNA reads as TGTGCCAGCAGGGAGCTCGGAACTAATGAAAAACTGTTTTTT. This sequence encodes CASRELGTNEKLFF.

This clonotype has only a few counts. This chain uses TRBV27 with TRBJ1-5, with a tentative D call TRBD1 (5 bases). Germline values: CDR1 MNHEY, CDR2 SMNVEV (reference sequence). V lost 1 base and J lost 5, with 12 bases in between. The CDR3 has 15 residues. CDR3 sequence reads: CASSLWAMGDQPQHF. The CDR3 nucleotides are TGTGCCAGCAGTTTATGGGCGATGGGGGATCAGCCCCAGCATTTT.

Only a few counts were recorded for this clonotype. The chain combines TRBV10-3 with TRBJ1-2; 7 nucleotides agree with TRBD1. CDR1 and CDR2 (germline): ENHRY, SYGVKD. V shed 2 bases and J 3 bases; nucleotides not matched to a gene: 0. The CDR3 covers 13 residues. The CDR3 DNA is TGTGCCATCAGTGAGCAGGGGGACTATGGCTACACCTTC. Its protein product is CAISEQGDYGYTF.

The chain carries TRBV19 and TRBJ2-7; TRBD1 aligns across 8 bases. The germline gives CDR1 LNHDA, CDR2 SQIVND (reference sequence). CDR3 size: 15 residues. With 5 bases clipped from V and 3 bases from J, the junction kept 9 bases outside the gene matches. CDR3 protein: CASSPPDRVGYEQYF. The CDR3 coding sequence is TGTGCCAGTAGTCCTCCGGACAGGGTTGGCTACGAGCAGTACTTC.

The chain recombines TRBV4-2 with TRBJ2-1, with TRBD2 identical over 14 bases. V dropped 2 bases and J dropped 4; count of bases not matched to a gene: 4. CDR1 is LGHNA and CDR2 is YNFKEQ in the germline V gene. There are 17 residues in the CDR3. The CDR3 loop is CASSQRLAGGHYNEQFF. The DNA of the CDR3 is TGTGCCAGCAGCCAAAGACTAGCGGGGGGGCATTACAATGAGCAGTTCTTC.

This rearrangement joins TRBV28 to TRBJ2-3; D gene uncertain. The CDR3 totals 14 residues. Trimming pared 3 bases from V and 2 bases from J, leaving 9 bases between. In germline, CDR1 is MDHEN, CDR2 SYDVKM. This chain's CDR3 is CASSLMGHTDTQYF. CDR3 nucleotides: TGTGCCAGCAGTTTGATGGGCCACACAGATACGCAGTATTTT.

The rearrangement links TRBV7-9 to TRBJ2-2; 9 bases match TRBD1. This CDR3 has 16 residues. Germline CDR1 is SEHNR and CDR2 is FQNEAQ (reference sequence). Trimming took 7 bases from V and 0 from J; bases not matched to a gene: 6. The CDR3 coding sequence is TGTGCCAGCAACCACCGGGACAGGGCGAACACCGGGGAGCTGTTTTTT. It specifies CASNHRDRANTGELFF.

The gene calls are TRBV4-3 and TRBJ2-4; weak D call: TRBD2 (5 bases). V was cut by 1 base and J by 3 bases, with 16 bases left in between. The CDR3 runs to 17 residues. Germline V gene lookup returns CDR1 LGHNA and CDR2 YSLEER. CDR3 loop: CASSQGAFISVKNIQYF. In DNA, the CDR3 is TGCGCCAGCAGCCAAGGAGCCTTTATTAGCGTCAAAAACATTCAGTACTTC.

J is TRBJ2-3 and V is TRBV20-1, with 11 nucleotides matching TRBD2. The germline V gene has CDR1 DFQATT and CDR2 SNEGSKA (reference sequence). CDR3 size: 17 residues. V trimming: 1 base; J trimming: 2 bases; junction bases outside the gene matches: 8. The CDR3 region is CSARGLAGGPNTDTQYF. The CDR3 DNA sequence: TGCAGTGCTAGAGGGTTAGCGGGGGGGCCTAACACAGATACGCAGTATTTT.

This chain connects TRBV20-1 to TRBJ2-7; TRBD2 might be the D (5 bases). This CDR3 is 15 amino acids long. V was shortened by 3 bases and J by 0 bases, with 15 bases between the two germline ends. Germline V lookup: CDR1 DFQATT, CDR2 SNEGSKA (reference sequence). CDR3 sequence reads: CSASTMASTSYEQYF. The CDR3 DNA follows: TGCAGTGCTAGTACAATGGCTAGCACCTCCTACGAGCAGTACTTC.

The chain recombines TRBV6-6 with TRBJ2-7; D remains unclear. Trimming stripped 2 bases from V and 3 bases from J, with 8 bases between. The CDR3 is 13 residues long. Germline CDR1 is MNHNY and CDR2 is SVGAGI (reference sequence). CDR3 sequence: CASSYASSYEQYF. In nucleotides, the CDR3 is TGTGCCAGCAGTTACGCTTCCAGCTACGAGCAGTACTTC.

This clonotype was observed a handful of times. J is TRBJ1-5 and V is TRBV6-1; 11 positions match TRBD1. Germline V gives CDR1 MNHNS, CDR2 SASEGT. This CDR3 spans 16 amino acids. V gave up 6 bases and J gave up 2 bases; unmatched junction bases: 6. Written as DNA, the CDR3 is TGTGCCAGCAGGAGGAGGGACAGGGGGGGCAATCAGCCCCAGCATTTT. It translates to CASRRRDRGGNQPQHF.

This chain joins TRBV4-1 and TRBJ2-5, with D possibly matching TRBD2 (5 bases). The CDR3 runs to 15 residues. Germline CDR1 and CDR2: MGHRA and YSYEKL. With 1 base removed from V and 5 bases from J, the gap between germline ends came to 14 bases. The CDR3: CASSQVLDRRETQYF. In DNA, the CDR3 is TGCGCCAGCAGCCAAGTGCTGGACCGGAGGGAGACCCAGTACTTC.

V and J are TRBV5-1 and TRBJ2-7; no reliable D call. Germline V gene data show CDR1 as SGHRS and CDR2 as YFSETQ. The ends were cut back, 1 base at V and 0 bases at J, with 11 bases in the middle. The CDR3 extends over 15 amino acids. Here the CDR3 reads CASSLRGLSSYEQYF. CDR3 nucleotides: TGCGCCAGCAGCTTGAGAGGCCTGAGCTCCTACGAGCAGTACTTC.

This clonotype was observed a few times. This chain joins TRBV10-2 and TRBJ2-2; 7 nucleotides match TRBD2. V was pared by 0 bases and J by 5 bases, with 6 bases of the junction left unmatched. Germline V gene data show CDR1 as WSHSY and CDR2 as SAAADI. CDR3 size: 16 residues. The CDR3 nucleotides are TGCGCCAGCAGTGAGTCGGCGGGAGAAAGGACCGGGGAGCTGTTTTTT. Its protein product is CASSESAGERTGELFF.

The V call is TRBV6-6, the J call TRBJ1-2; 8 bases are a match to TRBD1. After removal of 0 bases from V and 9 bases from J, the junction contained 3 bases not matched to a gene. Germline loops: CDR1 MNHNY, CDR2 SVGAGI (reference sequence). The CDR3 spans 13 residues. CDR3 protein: CASSYSDRVSYTF. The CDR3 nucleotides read TGTGCCAGCAGTTACTCGGACAGGGTGAGCTACACCTTC.